This T cell receptor (beta chain) was observed in a study of patients and donors after allogeneic stem cell transplantation. One entry per CDR3 protein results from TCRdb running MiXCR on the RT-PCR reads. The profile shows some 200,000 distinct CDR3 sequences, less than 45% of them singletons. This clonotype was seen a few times. The CDR3 contains 15 residues. Germline V lookup: CDR1 MNHEY, CDR2 SVGEGT. Between the trimmed V and J ends, which lost 6 bases and 0 bases, there was a span of 12 bases. The receptor was derived from a human donor who was either an allogeneic HSCT recipient or a stem cell or donor lymphocyte infusion donor (not recorded which). It is not recorded whose cells these are; they may come from a transplant donor. This sequence joins TRBV6-2 or TRBV6-3 and TRBJ1-5; possible D gene TRBD1, 6 bases. What was sequenced was blood, either unsorted or a sorted T cell fraction (not recorded which). The CDR3 sequence: CASSRQALSNQPQHF. The CDR3 bases are TGTGCCAGCAGCCGACAGGCGCTTAGCAATCAGCCCCAGCATTTT.